This T cell receptor (beta chain) was profiled in a study of T cells after yellow fever vaccination. The V and J ends lost 4 bases and 0 bases respectively, with 12 bases between them. The CDR3 loop spans 15 amino acids. Germline CDR1 and CDR2: KGHSY and FQNENV. TCRdb re-called the 5' RACE reads through MiXCR, storing one row per CDR3 protein. The sample lists some 120,000 distinct CDR3 sequences, about 7% occurring once. This clonotype was seen many times. What it recognizes is unknown. Broader study findings: CD4 and CD8 compartments shared a small share of clonotypes, likely from convergent recombination.

The chain has TRBV16 and TRBJ1-1, with D perhaps TRBD1 (5 bases). The TCR sequence derives from a young man who received the YFV17D yellow fever vaccine. The source was CD4+ T cells sorted from PBMCs, collected roughly 10 days after the first yellow fever vaccination. CDR3: CASSPRGGVNTEAFF. The CDR3, as DNA: TGTGCCAGCAGCCCTCGGGGGGGGGTGAACACTGAAGCTTTCTTT.